The source of this TCR beta chain is a study of graft-versus-host responses after intestinal transplantation. Study-wide background: Every transplant recipient was induced with anti-thymocyte globulin, then maintained on tacrolimus and steroids for around 3 years. Study-wide points: Recipient marrow harbored GvH clones, some of which surfaced first in ileum or blood. Allograft graft-versus-host to host-versus-graft clonal ratios ran high in patients with graft-donor T cell macrochimerism.

Deletions cut 5 bases from V and 1 base from J, with 15 bases between. Germline loops: CDR1 MDHEN, CDR2 SYDVKM. The CDR3 runs 15 residues. Only in-frame clones appear in the TCRdb table, and some are missing; sequencing was by immunoSEQ multiplex PCR. The sample records roughly 92,000 clones, around 90% being singletons. As to this clone: Antigen unknown.

The sequence derives from a human donor who was the organ donor for an intestinal transplant. Material: unstimulated CD4+ T cells sorted from spleen or lymph node cells, obtained before transplant. The V and J genes are TRBV28 and TRBJ2-7; a possible D gene is TRBD2 (5 bases). As DNA, the CDR3 is TGTGCCAGCAGTCCTCCTCAAGCGGTATCCTACGAGCAGTACTTC. Its protein is CASSPPQAVSYEQYF.